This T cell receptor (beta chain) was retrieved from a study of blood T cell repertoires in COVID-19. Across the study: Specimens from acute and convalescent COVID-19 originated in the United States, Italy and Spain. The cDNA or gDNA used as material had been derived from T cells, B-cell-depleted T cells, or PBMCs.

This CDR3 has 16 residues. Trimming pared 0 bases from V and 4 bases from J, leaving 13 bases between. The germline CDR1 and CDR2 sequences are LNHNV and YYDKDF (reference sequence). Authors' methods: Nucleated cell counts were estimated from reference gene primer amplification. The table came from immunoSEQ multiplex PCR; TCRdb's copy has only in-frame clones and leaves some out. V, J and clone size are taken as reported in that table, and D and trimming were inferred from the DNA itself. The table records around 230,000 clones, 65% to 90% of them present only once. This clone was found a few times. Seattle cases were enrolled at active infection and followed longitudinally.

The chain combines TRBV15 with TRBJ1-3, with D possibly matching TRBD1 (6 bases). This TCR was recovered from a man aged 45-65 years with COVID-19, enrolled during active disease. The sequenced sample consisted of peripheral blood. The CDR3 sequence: CATSRDLTGLGNTIYF. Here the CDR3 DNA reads TGTGCCACCAGCAGAGATCTAACAGGGCTCGGAAACACCATATATTTT.